What follows describes a single T cell receptor beta chain. The data originate from a study of control samples from healthy donors and cancer patients. Germline CDR1 is PRHDT and CDR2 is FYEKMQ (reference sequence). V lost 5 bases and J 6 bases, leaving 20 bases between the germline ends. The CDR3 spans 15 residues. The table came from immunoSEQ multiplex PCR; TCRdb's copy has only in-frame clones and leaves some out. The sample includes tens of thousands of clones, 85% to 95% of them seen just once. The gene calls are TRBV13 and TRBJ2-7, with D perhaps TRBD2 (6 bases). Sequenced material: blood. The clonotype comes from a man aged 30 to 45 in good health. The CDR3 sequence is CASSQRAGQLPEQYF. The DNA of the CDR3 is TGTGCCAGCAGCCAGAGAGCGGGCCAACTGCCCGAGCAGTACTTC.